This T cell receptor (beta chain) was captured by sequencing in a study of graft-versus-host responses after intestinal transplantation. Study summary: The recipients all started with anti-thymocyte globulin induction and then took tacrolimus and steroids for around 3 years.

As regards this clone: Its antigen is currently unknown.

V lost 7 bases to trimming and J lost 6 bases; unmatched junction nucleotides: 3. CDR3 length: 14 amino acids. Germline V gene lookup returns CDR1 SNHLY and CDR2 FYNNEI. Assay: immunoSEQ multiplex PCR; the TCRdb copy retains only in-frame clones and omits some. The data hold 90,000 to 120,000 clones, with roughly 89% observed a single time. V usage is TRBV2 and J usage is TRBJ1-6, with TRBD1 identical over 10 bases. This receptor was identified in a human donor who was the organ donor for an intestinal transplant. Source: unstimulated CD4+ T cells sorted from spleen or lymph node cells, taken before transplant. CDR3 amino acids: CASNRDRGNSPLHF. The CDR3 DNA sequence: TGTGCCAGCAACCGGGACAGGGGTAATTCACCCCTCCACTTT.